This T cell receptor beta chain is from a study of molecular identifiers for immune sequencing clone quantification. CD8+CD4-CCR7+CD45RA+ sorting gave the naive CD8 T cells. MiXCR, run by TCRdb on the PCR reads, gives a single entry per CDR3 protein. The sample lists about 640,000 distinct CDR3 sequences, just under 20% occurring once. Sequenced material: naive CD8+ T cells from blood, with Jurkat cell RNA spiked in. The sample's subset: FACS-sorted CD8+CD4-CCR7+CD45RA+ naive T cells. The origin of this receptor is a human donor in good health. Some libraries in this study had Jurkat cell RNA spiked in.

The CDR3 region has the DNA TGTGCCAGCAGCCAAGGGGTGGGAGGCCCCATGGAGACCCAGTACTTC. Protein: CASSQGVGGPMETQYF. This sequence joins TRBV4-2 and TRBJ2-5, with D maybe TRBD2 (6 bases). V lost 1 base and J lost 5, with 17 bases in between. This CDR3 comprises 16 residues. CDR1 is LGHNA and CDR2 is YNFKEQ in the germline V gene.